These 17 T cell receptor beta chains were sequenced from one sample in a study of CDR3 diversity in severe acne. Each CDR3 protein gets one entry after TCRdb re-called the PCR reads with MiXCR. The sample contains about 84,000 distinct CDR3 sequences, around 49% of which appear only once. Sequenced input: blood. All receptors derive from a male donor in good health, without acne.

This sequence joins TRBV7-9 and TRBJ2-1; 11 bases are a match to TRBD2. CDR1 is SEHNR and CDR2 is FQNEAQ in the germline V gene (reference sequence). The CDR3 loop spans 20 amino acids. The V and J ends lost 4 bases and 0 bases, in that order; junction bases with no gene match: 14. CDR3 sequence reads: CASSSRTLAGGLISYNEQFF. CDR3 coding DNA: TGTGCCAGCAGCTCCCGGACCTTAGCGGGGGGGCTGATCTCCTACAATGAGCAGTTCTTC. Combining the CDR3 with reference TRBV7-9 and TRBJ2-1 gives the whole variable domain DTGVSQNPRHKITKRGQNVTFRCDPISEHNRLYWYRQTLGQGPEFLTYFQNEAQLEKSRLLSDRFSAERPKGSFSTLEIQRTEQGDSAMYLCASSSRTLAGGLISYNEQFFGPGTRLTVL.

This chain joins TRBV24-1 and TRBJ1-2; 8 nucleotides align to TRBD1. The germline V gene encodes CDR1 KGHDR and CDR2 SFDVKD. The CDR3 length is 14 residues. V trimming: 1 base; J trimming: 7 bases; junction bases outside the gene matches: 4. CDR3 DNA: TGTGCCACCAGTGATTTAGGACAGGGCGGTGGCTACACCTTC. Protein: CATSDLGQGGGYTF.

The rearrangement links TRBV29-1 to TRBJ1-1; no definite D call. Per the germline V gene, CDR1 is SQVTM and CDR2 is ANQGSEA. Trimming shortened V by 8 bases and J by 8 bases, and 6 bases separated the two germline ends. The CDR3 consists of 8 residues. CDR3 region: CSFTEAFF. In DNA form, the CDR3 reads TGCAGCTTCACGGAAGCTTTCTTT.

In this sample, this clonotype turned up a few times. The chain combines TRBV6-5 with TRBJ2-6; 7 bases are shared with TRBD1. CDR1 is MNHEY, CDR2 SVGAGI, per germline. Trimming removed 5 bases from V and 1 base from J; junction bases left unmatched: 5. The CDR3 runs 16 residues. The CDR3 DNA reads as TGTGCCAGCAGTGACGAGACAGGGTCTGGGGCCAACGTCCTGACTTTC. Translation: CASSDETGSGANVLTF.

This chain connects TRBV7-6 to TRBJ2-7; D might be TRBD1 (5 bases). There are 18 residues in the CDR3. Germline assignment: CDR1 SGHVS and CDR2 FNYEAQ. V lost 0 bases to trimming and J lost 4 bases, with 22 bases between them. As DNA, the CDR3 is TGTGCCAGCAGCTTAGCGTTTGGGGCTACTCCCTCGGATTACGAGCAGTACTTC. Translating gives CASSLAFGATPSDYEQYF.

The chain uses TRBV3-1 and TRBJ2-3; 7 bases match TRBD2. Germline CDR1 and CDR2: LGHDT and YNNKEL (reference sequence). CDR3 length: 14 residues. With 3 bases clipped from V and 3 bases from J, the junction kept 3 bases outside the gene matches. For the CDR3, the DNA is TGTGCCAGCAGCCAGGGGGGGGGGACAGATACGCAGTATTTT. This codes for CASSQGGGTDTQYF.

This clonotype was seen once. The chain employs TRBV9 and TRBJ2-7; 10 bases line up with TRBD1. The CDR3 runs 18 residues. J was trimmed by 3 bases and V by 0 bases; bases with no gene match: 12. CDR1 and CDR2 from the germline V gene are SGDLS and YYNGEE. The CDR3 nucleotides are TGTGCCAGCAGCGTAGCAAGAATGAGGACAGGGGGGGACTACGAGCAGTACTTC. Protein: CASSVARMRTGGDYEQYF. The variable domain in full, with the rest retrieved from reference TRBV9 and TRBJ2-7, is DSGVTQTPKHLITATGQRVTLRCSPRSGDLSVYWYQQSLDQGLQFLIQYYNGEERAKGNILERFSAQQFPDLHSELNLSSLELGDSALYFCASSVARMRTGGDYEQYFGPGTRLTVT.

This chain uses TRBV20-1 with TRBJ2-3; tentatively, D is TRBD1 (6 bases). In germline, CDR1 is DFQATT, CDR2 SNEGSKA (reference sequence). The CDR3 runs 17 residues. Trimming pared 0 bases from V and 2 bases from J, leaving 18 bases between. The CDR3: CSARDLAERGSTDTQYF. CDR3 sequence (DNA): TGCAGTGCTAGAGATCTCGCGGAAAGGGGGTCCACAGATACGCAGTATTTT.

Points on this clonotype: A junction end diverges from the germline sequence, so it may reflect a read error. The gene calls are TRBV24-1 and TRBJ2-2; TRBD2 matches at 7 bases. Germline V lookup: CDR1 KGHDR, CDR2 SFDVKD. The CDR3 is 14 amino acids. DNA of the CDR3: TGTGCCACCAGGGGGGAGGGGCCTCACCGGGGAGCTGTTTTT. It translates to CATRGEGPHRGAVF.

This clonotype was seen a few times. J is TRBJ2-5 and V is TRBV25-1; D possibly corresponds to TRBD2 (6 bases). Trimming left V 5 bases short and J 2 bases short, with 15 bases between. This CDR3 is 15 amino acids long. Germline values: CDR1 MGHDK, CDR2 SYGVNS. CDR3 DNA: TGTGCCAGCAGTCGGGACTGGGCGCCTCAAGAGACCCAGTACTTC. Protein: CASSRDWAPQETQYF.

CDR3 bases: TGCGCCAGCAGCTCGGACCTAAATTCACCCCTCCACTTT. Its protein is CASSSDLNSPLHF. The chain combines TRBV5-1 with TRBJ1-6; no clear D gene. CDR3 length equals 13 residues. Trimming stripped 3 bases from V and 7 bases from J, with 8 bases between. Germline CDR1 is SGHRS and CDR2 is YFSETQ. The variable domain in full, with the rest retrieved from reference TRBV5-1 and TRBJ1-6, is KAGVTQTPRYLIKTRGQQVTLSCSPISGHRSVSWYQQTPGQGLQFLFEYFSETQRNKGNFPGRFSGRQFSNSRSEMNVSTLELGDSALYLCASSSDLNSPLHFGNGTRLTVT.

This clonotype was recorded at least ten times. The rearrangement joins TRBV28 to TRBJ2-7; a weak D match, TRBD1 (6 bases). The V end was cut by 7 bases, the J end by 5 bases, with 15 bases between. The germline CDR1 and CDR2 sequences are MDHEN and SYDVKM. The CDR3 runs 13 residues. In DNA form, the CDR3 reads TGTGCCAGCATTTCAGGGGAATTTGACGAGCAGTACTTC. Its translation: CASISGEFDEQYF.

The J gene is TRBJ1-2, the V gene TRBV5-1; 7 nucleotides agree with TRBD1. The germline CDR1 and CDR2 sequences are SGHRS and YFSETQ. This CDR3 region has 13 residues. Trimming at V came to 4 bases and at J to 6 bases, leaving 6 bases not matched to a gene. The CDR3 DNA is TGCGCCAGCAGCCCGGGACAGTTGGATGGCTACACCTTC. It specifies CASSPGQLDGYTF.

V and J are TRBV10-3 and TRBJ2-7, with 7 bases fitting TRBD2. Unmatched junction bases numbered 2, after V lost 0 bases and J lost 0 bases. Germline V CDR1 and CDR2: ENHRY, SYGVKD. The CDR3 runs to 15 residues. The CDR3 protein is CAISESTSVSYEQYF. The CDR3 DNA reads TGTGCCATCAGTGAGTCTACTAGCGTCTCCTACGAGCAGTACTTC.

This clonotype appeared a few times. This chain links TRBV5-4 with TRBJ1-1, with 7 bases aligning to TRBD1. Losses at the gene ends were 4 bases for V and 7 bases for J; bases not matched to a gene: 10. The CDR3 runs 14 residues. Germline lookup yields CDR1 SGHNT and CDR2 YYREEE (reference sequence). CDR3 amino acids: CASSEGQYPYEAFF. The CDR3 nucleotides read TGTGCCAGCAGCGAGGGACAGTACCCTTATGAAGCTTTCTTT. Combining the CDR3 with reference TRBV5-4 and TRBJ1-1 gives the whole variable domain ETGVTQSPTHLIKTRGQQVTLRCSSQSGHNTVSWYQQALGQGPQFIFQYYREEENGRGNFPPRFSGLQFPNYSSELNVNALELDDSALYLCASSEGQYPYEAFFGQGTRLTVV.

CDR3 region: CASSQEEGYEQYF. CDR3 coding DNA: TGTGCCAGCAGCCAAGAGGAGGGGTACGAGCAGTACTTC. The rearrangement joins TRBV14 to TRBJ2-7, with a tentative D call TRBD2 (6 bases). V was shortened by 0 bases and J by 4 bases, with 7 bases between the two germline ends. The germline gives CDR1 SGHDN, CDR2 FVKESK. This CDR3 spans 13 amino acids.

V and J are TRBV7-9 and TRBJ2-7; D is ambiguous. This CDR3 spans 11 amino acids. Germline assignment: CDR1 SEHNR and CDR2 FQNEAQ (reference sequence). Between the trimmed V and J ends, which lost 3 bases and 7 bases, there was a span of 7 bases. The CDR3 protein is CASSFTGEQYF. Here the CDR3 DNA reads TGTGCCAGCAGCTTTACCGGGGAGCAGTACTTC.